Sequencing of this T cell receptor (beta chain) was carried out in a study of T cell repertoires in cytomegalovirus infection. Study information: It was recently identified HLA-C-restricted and well-studied HLA-B-restricted CMV epitopes that the study used. Public TCR beta signatures marked donors with CMV infection and the matching HLA.

This clonotype was found a few times. What it recognizes is unknown. Study-wide results and caveats: HLA-C-restricted TCR beta clonotypes specific for CMV led the ex vivo response.

Germline V gives CDR1 MNHEY, CDR2 SVGEGT. V was pared by 7 bases and J by 4 bases, with 22 bases of the junction left unmatched. The CDR3 length is 19 residues. One entry per CDR3 protein results from TCRdb running MiXCR on the reads. The table shows hundreds of thousands of distinct CDR3 sequences, with roughly a third occurring only once. The specimen was cultured PBMCs, collected from culture after CMV antigen stimulation. The clonotype comes from a human donor in good health (CMV status not recorded). Some clones in this sample may be carry-over from other donors' samples. The chain employs TRBV6-2 or TRBV6-3 and TRBJ1-2, with 9 positions matching TRBD1. The CDR3 region is CASNLIPPGQGSRGYGYTF. CDR3 bases: TGTGCCAGCAATCTAATACCGCCGGGACAGGGAAGTCGCGGCTATGGCTACACCTTC.